The 11 T cell receptor beta chains below come from one sample, sequenced in a study of shared clonotypes between healthy human individuals. The table came from immunoSEQ multiplex PCR; TCRdb's copy has only in-frame clones and leaves some out. The table includes over a million clones, around three quarters detected once. Sequencing was performed on memory CD4+ T cells from PBMCs. Indicated subset: CD45RA-negative fraction. All receptors derive from a man between 18 and 29 years old in good health. Some clones in this sample may be carry-over from other donors' samples.

The rearrangement links TRBV6-1 to TRBJ2-3; D gene ambiguous. CDR1 is MNHNS and CDR2 is SASEGT in the germline V gene. V was shortened by 1 base and J by 8 bases, with 7 bases between the two germline ends. The length of the CDR3 is 12 residues. DNA of the CDR3: TGTGCCAGCAGTGAAGGTCGAAGTACGCAGTATTTT. It codes for CASSEGRSTQYF.

In its sample, this clone was seen many times. The V and J genes are TRBV19 and TRBJ2-6, with D unclear. Trimming left V 10 bases short and J 0 bases short, with 7 bases between. Germline loops: CDR1 LNHDA, CDR2 SQIVND (reference sequence). CDR3 length: 13 amino acids. The CDR3 region is CATSNSGANVLTF. The CDR3 DNA follows: TGTGCCACCTCTAACTCTGGGGCCAACGTCCTGACTTTC.

The chain combines TRBV7-3 with TRBJ2-3, with TRBD2 matching 9 bases. This CDR3 spans 13 amino acids. Per germline, CDR1 SGHTA and CDR2 FQGTGA. J lost 10 bases, V lost 9 bases, and 11 bases had no gene match. DNA of the CDR3: TGTGCCAGTAGACTAGCGGTTAGCGCTGCGCAGTATTTT. This gives the protein CASRLAVSAAQYF.

The V call is TRBV7-3, the J call TRBJ2-2; 8 bases map to TRBD1. V shed 5 bases and J 4 bases; nucleotides not matched to a gene: 18. Per the germline V gene, CDR1 is SGHTA and CDR2 is FQGTGA. CDR3 length: 19 residues. CDR3 protein: CASSHAGGARRATTGELFF. CDR3 nucleotides: TGTGCCAGCAGCCACGCAGGGGGCGCAAGAAGGGCGACCACCGGGGAGCTGTTTTTT.

V and J are TRBV7-2 and TRBJ2-3; TRBD2 matches at 12 bases. Germline CDR1 and CDR2: SGHTA and FQGNSA. The ends lost 2 bases at V and 3 bases at J; junction bases unmatched: 9. The CDR3 covers 18 residues. The CDR3 DNA follows: TGTGCCAGCAGCTTAATATTTAGACTAGCGGGAGAAACAGATACGCAGTATTTT. Its protein is CASSLIFRLAGETDTQYF.

The V call is TRBV11-3, the J call TRBJ2-7; D may be TRBD1 (6 bases). The CDR3 extends over 15 amino acids. Between the trimmed V and J ends, which lost 4 bases and 5 bases, there was a span of 18 bases. Germline CDR1 and CDR2: SGHNT and YENEEA. The CDR3 sequence is CASSSSVGAGDEQYF. CDR3 sequence (DNA): TGTGCCAGCAGCTCCTCAGTTGGGGCAGGGGACGAGCAGTACTTC.

V usage is TRBV7-3 and J usage is TRBJ2-1, with 7 bases aligning to TRBD1. This CDR3 is 15 amino acids long. Germline V gives CDR1 SGHTA, CDR2 FQGTGA. Trimming took 5 bases from V and 0 from J; bases not matched to a gene: 4. Here the CDR3 reads CASSPRDSSYNEQFF. CDR3 nucleotide sequence: TGTGCCAGCAGCCCCCGGGACAGCTCCTACAATGAGCAGTTCTTC.

The chain links TRBV5-1 to TRBJ2-3, with 10 bases aligning to TRBD2. From germline, CDR1 is SGHRS and CDR2 YFSETQ. The V gene end was trimmed by 4 bases and the J gene end by 8 bases; junction bases not matched to a gene: 7. There are 14 residues in the CDR3. The CDR3 DNA follows: TGCGCCAGCAGCACTAGCGGGAAAACGGGTACGCAGTATTTT. Translated: CASSTSGKTGTQYF.

This clone was observed a few times. V usage is TRBV5-1 and J usage is TRBJ2-2, with 9 positions matching TRBD1. This CDR3 comprises 15 residues. Germline lookup yields CDR1 SGHRS and CDR2 YFSETQ. V shed 0 bases, J shed 4 bases, and the junction held 1 base outside the gene matches. The CDR3 loop reads CASSLGDRATGELFF. DNA for the CDR3: TGCGCCAGCAGCTTGGGGGACAGGGCCACCGGGGAGCTGTTTTTT.

The rearrangement joins TRBV5-6 to TRBJ2-7, with TRBD1 matching 10 bases. This CDR3 comprises 15 residues. In germline, CDR1 is SGHDT, CDR2 YYEEEE. The trim removed 4 bases at V and 4 bases at J, leaving 8 bases unmatched. The CDR3, as DNA: TGTGCCAGCAGCCCGACCGGGACAGGGGTATACGAGCAGTACTTC. Encoded protein: CASSPTGTGVYEQYF.

This clone has just a few counts. The V and J genes are TRBV6-5 and TRBJ2-5; 11 positions agree with TRBD2. CDR1 and CDR2 (germline): MNHEY, SVGAGI. V lost 2 bases and J lost 1; bases outside the gene matches: 0. This CDR3 has 15 residues. CDR3 DNA: TGTGCCAGCAGTTACGGACTAGCGGGCCAAGAGACCCAGTACTTC. Protein sequence: CASSYGLAGQETQYF.